The clone carrying this T cell receptor beta chain was recorded a few times. Libraries were prepared by immunoSEQ multiplex PCR; TCRdb keeps only in-frame clonotypes and omits some of them. The data show over a million clones, about 70% seen once. V lost 8 bases and J lost 4, with 14 bases in between. CDR3 size: 13 residues. Germline CDR1 reads MNHEY; CDR2 reads SVGAGI. This record belongs to a study of shared clonotypes between healthy human individuals. Donors comprised healthy HIV-negative adults lacking recent acute infections or vaccinations. Source material: memory CD4+ T cells sorted from blood. Sample subset: CD45RA-negative fraction. The source of this sequence is a man between 18 and 29 years old in good health. This chain joins TRBV6-5 and TRBJ1-1; D might be TRBD1 (5 bases). CDR3 loop: CASLAGGGTEAFF. CDR3 in DNA: TGTGCCAGCCTAGCTGGGGGGGGCACTGAAGCTTTCTTT.